Listed below are T cell receptor beta chains from one sample, sequenced in a study of blood T cell repertoires in COVID-19. The method was immunoSEQ multiplex PCR; TCRdb's version includes in-frame clones alone and lacks a portion of them. The table shows 98,000 or so clones, with 71% occurring only once. Sequencing used peripheral blood. Receptors were obtained from a woman aged 40 to 50 with acute or convalescent COVID-19. Each CDR3 is given without its conserved first and last residue.

CDR3 protein: ASSSGLLTEAF
CDR3 length: 11
V gene: TRBV11-3
J gene: TRBJ1-1

CDR3 protein: ASSQYRGGGELF
CDR3 length: 12
V gene: TRBV11-1
J gene: TRBJ2-2

CDR3 protein: ASSFPNEQF
CDR3 length: 9
V gene: TRBV7-9
J gene: TRBJ2-1

CDR3 protein: AIMASGGVETQY
CDR3 length: 12
V gene: TRBV10-3
J gene: TRBJ2-5

CDR3 protein: ASSANREDTQY
CDR3 length: 11
V gene: TRBV2
J gene: TRBJ2-3

CDR3 protein: ASRTLAGATYEQY
CDR3 length: 13
V gene: TRBV28
J gene: TRBJ2-7

CDR3 protein: ASSLGTGAQPQH
CDR3 length: 12
V gene: TRBV19
J gene: TRBJ1-5

CDR3 protein: ASVSGGRGEQY
CDR3 length: 11
V gene: TRBV28
J gene: TRBJ2-7

CDR3 protein: ASSLVLAVAYNEQF
CDR3 length: 14
V gene: TRBV5-1
J gene: TRBJ2-1

CDR3 protein: AWTTWEGLGEQY
CDR3 length: 12
V gene: TRBV30
J gene: TRBJ2-7

CDR3 protein: ASSVRIVYDEQY
CDR3 length: 12
V gene: TRBV11-2
J gene: TRBJ2-7

CDR3 protein: AIREPGTGAGGYT
CDR3 length: 13
V gene: TRBV10-3
J gene: TRBJ1-2

CDR3 protein: ASSLGQGGTEAF
CDR3 length: 12
V gene: TRBV5-1
J gene: TRBJ1-1

CDR3 protein: SVLDLQSTDTQY
CDR3 length: 12
V gene: TRBV29-1
J gene: TRBJ2-3

CDR3 protein: SAYDSPGYT
CDR3 length: 9
V gene: TRBV20-1
J gene: TRBJ1-2

CDR3 protein: ASSSGTDSNSPLH
CDR3 length: 13
V gene: TRBV5-1
J gene: TRBJ1-6

CDR3 protein: ASITSGYTGELF
CDR3 length: 12
V gene: TRBV19
J gene: TRBJ2-2